The rows below give T cell receptor beta chains drawn from one sample of a study of blood T cell repertoires in COVID-19. TCRdb keeps only in-frame clones here, not all; method: immunoSEQ multiplex PCR. The sample lists fewer than 700,000 clones; roughly 89% were seen once. The sample consisted of peripheral blood. All receptors come from a woman between 50 and 59 years old with COVID-19, enrolled during active disease. CDR3s include the opening cysteine and the closing phenylalanine or tryptophan. Each record gives: J gene, clone size, V gene, D gene, CDR3 DNA, CDR3 protein. D genes are given only for firm matches. Size is omitted from some rows. Given values are once, few, many or a class for expanded clones.

j_call: TRBJ1-2
clone_size: .
v_call: TRBV4-1
d_call: .
cdr3_nt: TGCGCCAGCAGCCAAGTCGCTAACTATGGCTACACCTTC
cdr3_aa: CASSQVANYGYTF

j_call: TRBJ2-1
clone_size: .
v_call: TRBV2
d_call: TRBD1
cdr3_nt: TGTGCCAGCAGTCGGACAGGAACCTACAATGAGCAGTTCTTC
cdr3_aa: CASSRTGTYNEQFF

j_call: TRBJ2-1
clone_size: .
v_call: TRBV3-1/TRBV3-2
d_call: TRBD2
cdr3_nt: TGTGCCAGCAGCCCTAGCGGTCCCACCGGGGAGCAGTTCTTC
cdr3_aa: CASSPSGPTGEQFF

j_call: TRBJ1-1
clone_size: .
v_call: TRBV27
d_call: .
cdr3_nt: TGTGCCAGCAGTTTCGCCGGGACTTGGGAGAACACTGAAGCTTTCTTT
cdr3_aa: CASSFAGTWENTEAFF

j_call: TRBJ1-3
clone_size: once
v_call: TRBV7-9
d_call: .
cdr3_nt: TGTGCCAGCAGCTTCTGGCAGGGGCTAAACACCATATATTTT
cdr3_aa: CASSFWQGLNTIYF

j_call: TRBJ1-4
clone_size: .
v_call: TRBV3-1/TRBV3-2
d_call: .
cdr3_nt: TGTGCCAGCAGCCAAGCGTTTAATGAAAAACTGTTTTTT
cdr3_aa: CASSQAFNEKLFF

j_call: TRBJ1-2
clone_size: .
v_call: TRBV5-1
d_call: .
cdr3_nt: TGCGCCAGCAGCTTGGGGCCCACAGTTAACTATGGCTACACCTTC
cdr3_aa: CASSLGPTVNYGYTF

j_call: TRBJ1-2
clone_size: .
v_call: TRBV2
d_call: TRBD1
cdr3_nt: TGTGCCAGCAGTGTCGGCAGGGGGAACTATGGCTACACCTTC
cdr3_aa: CASSVGRGNYGYTF

j_call: TRBJ2-7
clone_size: .
v_call: TRBV7-9
d_call: .
cdr3_nt: TGTGCCAGCAGCTTAGCGCCGAGGACGGGGAATTACGAGCAGTACTTC
cdr3_aa: CASSLAPRTGNYEQYF

j_call: TRBJ1-5
clone_size: .
v_call: TRBV5-6
d_call: TRBD1
cdr3_nt: TGTGCCAGCAGCTTCGACAGGGGAGCGGATAGCAATCAGCCCCAGCATTTT
cdr3_aa: CASSFDRGADSNQPQHF

j_call: TRBJ2-7
clone_size: .
v_call: TRBV28
d_call: .
cdr3_nt: TGTGCCAGCCATGGGGCAGGGCAAGACTACGAGCAGTACTTC
cdr3_aa: CASHGAGQDYEQYF

j_call: TRBJ2-7
clone_size: .
v_call: TRBV5-6
d_call: .
cdr3_nt: TGTGCCAGCAGCCCGCTTGGCGGGATGGGCGAGCAGTACTTC
cdr3_aa: CASSPLGGMGEQYF

j_call: TRBJ1-6
clone_size: few
v_call: TRBV6-5
d_call: TRBD1
cdr3_nt: TGTGCCAGCAGCCCGGGACAGGGGATAACCCCCCTCCACTTT
cdr3_aa: CASSPGQGITPLHF

j_call: TRBJ2-1
clone_size: .
v_call: TRBV12-5
d_call: .
cdr3_nt: TGTGCTAGTGGTTTGGTCCTCAACAGGATCTACAATGAGCAGTTCTTC
cdr3_aa: CASGLVLNRIYNEQFF

j_call: TRBJ1-4
clone_size: .
v_call: TRBV6-1
d_call: .
cdr3_nt: TGTGCCAGCAGTGAATCCTGGGCCGAAAAACTGTTTTTT
cdr3_aa: CASSESWAEKLFF

j_call: TRBJ1-2
clone_size: .
v_call: TRBV11-2
d_call: .
cdr3_nt: TGTGCCAGCAGCCCCGTGAGGCCACAGGAGTATGGCTACACCTTC
cdr3_aa: CASSPVRPQEYGYTF

j_call: TRBJ1-2
clone_size: .
v_call: TRBV2
d_call: .
cdr3_nt: TGTGCCAGCAGTGAAGTTGGAACAGATCCTAACTATGGCTACACCTTC
cdr3_aa: CASSEVGTDPNYGYTF